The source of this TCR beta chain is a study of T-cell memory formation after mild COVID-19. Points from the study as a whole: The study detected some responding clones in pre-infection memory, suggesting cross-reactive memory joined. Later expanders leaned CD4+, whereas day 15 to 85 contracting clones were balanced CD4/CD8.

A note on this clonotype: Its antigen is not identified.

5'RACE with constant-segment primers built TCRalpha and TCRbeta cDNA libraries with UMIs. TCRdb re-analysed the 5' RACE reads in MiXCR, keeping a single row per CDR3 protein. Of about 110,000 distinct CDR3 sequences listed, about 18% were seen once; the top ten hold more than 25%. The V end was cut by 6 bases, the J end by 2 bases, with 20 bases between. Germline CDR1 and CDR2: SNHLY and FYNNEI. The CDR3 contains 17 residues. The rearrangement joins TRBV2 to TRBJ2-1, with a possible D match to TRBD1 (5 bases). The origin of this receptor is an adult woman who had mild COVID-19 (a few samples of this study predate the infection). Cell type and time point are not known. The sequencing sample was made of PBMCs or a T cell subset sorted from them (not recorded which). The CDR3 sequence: CASSPHAGPRAYNEQFF. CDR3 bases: TGTGCCAGCAGCCCCCACGCCGGGCCCAGGGCCTACAATGAGCAGTTCTTC.